This T cell receptor (beta chain) came from a study of blood T cell repertoires in COVID-19. Assay: immunoSEQ multiplex PCR; the TCRdb copy retains only in-frame clones and omits some. The data show roughly 150,000 clones, more than 85% seen once. The CDR3 is 15 residues long. CDR1 and CDR2 from the germline V gene are LGHNA and YSLEER. V gave up 1 base and J gave up 0 bases, with 7 bases separating them. Sample: peripheral blood. The gene calls are TRBV4-3 and TRBJ1-5; D is unresolved. The sequence came from a woman aged 70-85 years with acute or convalescent COVID-19. CDR3 sequence reads: CASSQGAYSNQPQHF. CDR3 bases: TGCGCCAGCAGCCAAGGGGCTTATAGCAATCAGCCCCAGCATTTT.